This TCR beta chain was found in a study of CD8+CD57+ T cells in acquired aplastic anemia. Whole-study context: The study obtained an average of around 3.4 ug of DNA from sorted CD4+ and CD8+ cells. Healthy donors yielded some 11 million CD4+ cell reads on average. General study points: CD8+ Simpson's diversity in patients was not significantly different from that in controls. The study identified roughly 29 CD8+ CDR3 sequences shared by patients and controls.

With 10 bases removed from V and 10 bases from J, the gap between germline ends came to 5 bases. The CDR3 runs 8 residues. The germline CDR1 and CDR2 sequences are MNHEY and SMNVEV (reference sequence). TCR beta VDJ and CDR3 profiling used genomic DNA as template. TCRdb reprocessed the reads with MiXCR, giving one entry per CDR3 protein. The sample includes approximately 170,000 distinct CDR3 sequences, approximately 49% of them seen just once. This clonotype was detected ten times or more. Antigen specificity is unknown. V usage is TRBV27 and J usage is TRBJ1-5, with no clear D. The TCR comes from a human donor in good health, serving as a control. The sequenced material came from sorted CD4+, CD8+, or CD8+CD57+ T cells (not recorded which) from PBMCs. DNA for the CDR3: TGTGCCATCCCCCCCCAGCATTTT. Protein sequence: CAIPPQHF.